This is a list of T cell receptor beta chains from one sample in a study of regulatory T cells in long-lasting Graves disease. One entry per CDR3 protein, called by TCRdb with MiXCR from the multiplex PCR reads. This table has hundreds of thousands of distinct CDR3 sequences, around 17% appearing once. The data were also submitted as part of a second study, on T cells in Graves' hyperthyroidism and ophthalmopathy.

The sample consisted of peripheral blood mononuclear cells (PBMCs), taken at new diagnosis, from a patient treated with antithyroid drugs. The receptors originated from a young woman with Graves disease. Each CDR3 is given with its conserved first and last residue. Each record gives: V gene, clone size, J gene, D gene, CDR3 DNA, CDR3 protein. A D gene is named only where the DNA matches it firmly. Only some rows state a clone size, as once, few, many or a class for expanded clones.

TRBV4-2,few,TRBJ2-7,NA,TGTGCCAGCAGCCAAGATGGCAGGTCCTACGAGCAGTACTTC,CASSQDGRSYEQYF
TRBV12-3/TRBV12-4,many,TRBJ2-1,TRBD2,TGTGCCAGCAGCCCCTTTTCTTTCGGGAGGCCATCTAACAATGAGCAGTTCTTC,CASSPFSFGRPSNNEQFF
TRBV2,few,TRBJ1-5,NA,TGTGCCAGCAGAGCCGGGGGCTATAGCAATCAGCCCCAGCATTTT,CASRAGGYSNQPQHF
TRBV24-1,NA,TRBJ2-1,TRBD2,TGTGCCACCGTTCATAGCGGGAGAACCTACAATGAGCAGTTCTTC,CATVHSGRTYNEQFF
TRBV2,many,TRBJ1-2,NA,TGTGCCAGCAGTGGGGGAAGCCTCAACTATGGCTACACCTTC,CASSGGSLNYGYTF
TRBV25-1,few,TRBJ2-7,TRBD1,TGTGCCAGCAGGGCAGGGGGCGGGCTCTACGAGCAGTACTTC,CASRAGGGLYEQYF
TRBV7-3,many,TRBJ2-2,NA,TGTGCCAGCAGCTCGAAAGGGGGGAGCACCGGGGAGCTGTTTTTT,CASSSKGGSTGELFF
TRBV12-3/TRBV12-4,few,TRBJ2-5,NA,TGTGCCAGCAGTTTCCCCCCTAAAGAGACCCAGTACTTC,CASSFPPKETQYF
TRBV7-9,NA,TRBJ1-1,NA,TGTGCCAGCAGCTCCCCACTCACTGGGGCTGAAGCTTTCTTT,CASSSPLTGAEAFF
TRBV6-1,many,TRBJ2-1,TRBD1,TGTGCCAGCAGCCCTAGTACAGGGGGCAACGAGCAGTTCTTC,CASSPSTGGNEQFF
TRBV19,NA,TRBJ1-1,TRBD1,TGTGCCAGTAGTACCCGAGGGACAGGAAGTGAAGCTTTCTTT,CASSTRGTGSEAFF
TRBV9,few,TRBJ2-3,NA,TGTGCCAGCAGGAAGACGGGGGCGTCGACAGATACGCAGTATTTT,CASRKTGASTDTQYF
TRBV28,many,TRBJ1-5,NA,TGTGCCAGCAGAACCCCCGCGGGTAGCAATCAGCCCCAGCATTTT,CASRTPAGSNQPQHF
TRBV30,many,TRBJ2-7,NA,TGTGCCTGGAGTATAGGGGGCGAGCAGTACTTC,CAWSIGGEQYF
TRBV30,many,TRBJ1-1,TRBD1,TGTGCCTGGGGACCGGGACAGGTCTTTACTGAAGCTTTCTTT,CAWGPGQVFTEAFF
TRBV9,NA,TRBJ2-1,TRBD2,TGTGCCAGCAGCATCTTCGGGGGGGTCGGTGAGCAGTTCTTC,CASSIFGGVGEQFF
TRBV7-8,many,TRBJ2-7,NA,TGTGCCAGCAGGGGGGGGGCTAGTCAGTACGAGCAGTACTTC,CASRGGASQYEQYF
TRBV20-1,NA,TRBJ2-1,NA,TGCAGTGCTAGGGGCCTTCACGGCGATGAGCAGTTCTTC,CSARGLHGDEQFF
TRBV19,NA,TRBJ2-5,NA,TGTGCCAGTAGTCAGTTCCGCCAAGAGACCCAGTACTTC,CASSQFRQETQYF
TRBV5-6,few,TRBJ2-1,TRBD1,TGTGCCAGCAGCTTGTTGGGACAGGGTAACGATGAGCAGTTCTTC,CASSLLGQGNDEQFF